A selection of T cell receptor beta chains follows, all from one sample in a study of blood T cell repertoires in COVID-19. TCRdb keeps only in-frame clones here, not all; method: immunoSEQ multiplex PCR. The data contain some 400,000 clones, over 75% of them singletons. Sample: PBMCs or T cells enriched from blood (not recorded which). Receptors originate from a man aged 30 to 45 who had recovered from COVID-19. Both conserved end residues are part of each CDR3. A D gene is named only where the DNA matches it firmly. Part of the rows lack a size; the others show once, few, many or a class for expanded clones.

12	-	-	TRBV30	TRBJ1-3	TGTGCCAGTGGACAGCCTGGAAACACCATATATTTT	CASGQPGNTIYF
12	-	TRBD1	TRBV6-5	TRBJ2-7	TGTGCCAGCAGTAGACAGGGAAACGAGCAGTACTTC	CASSRQGNEQYF
16	-	-	TRBV2	TRBJ1-5	TGTGCCAGCAGTTCTCCCGGGACACAACGCAATCAGCCCCAGCATTTT	CASSSPGTQRNQPQHF
16	-	TRBD2	TRBV25-1	TRBJ2-2	TGTGCCAGCAGTGACCCCGGGAGGGGAAATGACGGGGAGCTGTTTTTT	CASSDPGRGNDGELFF
15	-	-	TRBV7-9	TRBJ1-2	TGTGCCAGCAGCTTATCGGAGACCAGATACGGGGGCTACACCTTC	CASSLSETRYGGYTF
12	-	-	TRBV5-1	TRBJ1-2	TGCGCCAGCAGACAGGAGGGTTATGGCTACACCTTC	CASRQEGYGYTF
14	-	-	TRBV6-5	TRBJ1-4	TGTGCCAGCAGTTACAGGGGTTCGAATGAAAAACTGTTTTTT	CASSYRGSNEKLFF
12	-	TRBD2	TRBV7-9	TRBJ2-5	TGTGCCAGCAGCTTGAGCCGGGAGGCCCAGTACTTC	CASSLSREAQYF
15	-	TRBD1	TRBV19	TRBJ1-4	TGTGCCAGTAGTATTCGGACAGGGGTGATGGAAAAACTGTTTTTT	CASSIRTGVMEKLFF
16	-	TRBD1	TRBV30	TRBJ1-6	TGTGCCTGGAGGCCGGTGAGGACAGGGTATAATTCACCCCTCCACTTT	CAWRPVRTGYNSPLHF
12	-	-	TRBV6-5	TRBJ1-2	TGTGCCAGCAGTTACGCCGGGGTTGGCTACACCTTC	CASSYAGVGYTF
14	-	-	TRBV2	TRBJ1-4	TGTGCCAGCAGTGAAGGGGCAGTTAATGAAAAACTGTTTTTT	CASSEGAVNEKLFF
17	-	-	TRBV30	TRBJ1-5	TGTGCCTGGAGTGTAGGGGTCAGGATGGGATGGAGCCAGCCCCAGCATTTT	CAWSVGVRMGWSQPQHF
13	-	-	TRBV7-2	TRBJ1-5	TGTGCCAGCAGCTTGGAGGTCCCTCAGCCCCAGCATTTT	CASSLEVPQPQHF
14	-	-	TRBV30	TRBJ1-1	TGTGCCTGGAGTGATTGGCTGTTGAACACTGAAGCTTTCTTT	CAWSDWLLNTEAFF
15	-	-	TRBV19	TRBJ1-4	TGTGCCAGTACGTCAGGGAGGGGAATAAATGAAAAACTGTTTTTT	CASTSGRGINEKLFF
15	-	TRBD1	TRBV9	TRBJ2-3	TGTGCCAGCAGCGTAGTACAGGGGGCAATTAATACGCAGTATTTT	CASSVVQGAINTQYF
14	-	-	TRBV2	TRBJ1-4	TGTGCCAGCAGAAGGACACAATTGGGGGAAAAACTGTTTTTT	CASRRTQLGEKLFF
13	-	-	TRBV7-8	TRBJ1-2	TGTGCCAGCAGCTCCCGTTTGGGCCATGGCTACACCTTC	CASSSRLGHGYTF
16	few	-	TRBV5-1	TRBJ2-2	TGCGCCAGCAGCTTGGACAGGGTCTCGAACACCGGGGAGCTGTTTTTT	CASSLDRVSNTGELFF
15	-	TRBD1	TRBV5-4	TRBJ1-1	TGTGCCAGCAGCTTGGAGGGACAGGGAGGAACTGAAGCTTTCTTT	CASSLEGQGGTEAFF
16	-	TRBD1	TRBV10-3	TRBJ2-3	TGTGCCATCAGTGAGTCGATCGGGACAGGTACAGATACGCAGTATTTT	CAISESIGTGTDTQYF
15	-	TRBD1	TRBV7-8	TRBJ1-1	TGTGCCAGCAGCATGCGGACAGGGGGCATCACTGAAGCTTTCTTT	CASSMRTGGITEAFF
14	-	TRBD1	TRBV2	TRBJ1-3	TGTGCCGGCAATACAGGGGCCGGTGGAAACACCATATATTTT	CAGNTGAGGNTIYF
13	-	-	TRBV6-2/TRBV6-3	TRBJ1-1	TGTGCCAGCAGTTCAGGACGGAGGTATGAAGCTTTCTTT	CASSSGRRYEAFF
13	-	-	TRBV6-5	TRBJ1-6	TGTGCCAGCACCTTAGGGGGACGATCACCCCTCCACTTT	CASTLGGRSPLHF
17	-	-	TRBV5-5	TRBJ2-1	TGTGCCAGCACCTTTCTTAATGCGGTGAGCTCCTACAATGAGCAGTTCTTC	CASTFLNAVSSYNEQFF
13	-	-	TRBV3-1/TRBV3-2	TRBJ1-2	TGTGCCAGCAGCCCCGACGGGAGGTATGGCTACACCTTC	CASSPDGRYGYTF
14	-	TRBD1	TRBV6-5	TRBJ1-2	TGTGCCAGCAGCTTCGGACAGGGACCCTATGGCTACACCTTC	CASSFGQGPYGYTF
14	-	-	TRBV9	TRBJ1-1	TGTGCCAGCAGCGTAGGGCCGGGTAGCACTGAAGCTTTCTTT	CASSVGPGSTEAFF
14	-	TRBD1	TRBV13	TRBJ1-1	TGTGCCAGCAGCTTACGACAGGGGAACACTGAAGCTTTCTTT	CASSLRQGNTEAFF
15	-	-	TRBV5-1	TRBJ2-7	TGCGCCAGCAGCTTGGGCCGGTCCCTCTCCTACGAGCAGTACTTC	CASSLGRSLSYEQYF
14	-	TRBD1	TRBV11-2	TRBJ2-7	TGTGCCAGCAGCTTCTCGCAGGGGGTCCACGAGCAGTACTTC	CASSFSQGVHEQYF
14	-	-	TRBV29-1	TRBJ1-4	TGCAGCGTTGACTTTGGGGGCACCAATGAAAAACTGTTTTTT	CSVDFGGTNEKLFF
15	-	-	TRBV4-1	TRBJ1-2	TGCGCCAGCAGCCGTAGTCAGGACACCTTCTATGGCTACACCTTC	CASSRSQDTFYGYTF
15	-	TRBD2	TRBV4-2	TRBJ2-7	TGTGCCAGCAGCCAGGCTAGCGGGTACTCCTACGAGCAGTACTTC	CASSQASGYSYEQYF
12	-	-	TRBV30	TRBJ2-7	TGTGCCTGGGCTCTAGCATACCACGAGCAGTACTTC	CAWALAYHEQYF
14	-	TRBD1	TRBV15	TRBJ1-2	TGTGCCACCAGCAGCACAGGGGGTATCTATGGCTACACCTTC	CATSSTGGIYGYTF
15	-	TRBD2	TRBV7-9	TRBJ2-3	TGTGCCAGCAGCCAGGGGACTAGCGTGGTGGATACGCAGTATTTT	CASSQGTSVVDTQYF
15	-	-	TRBV13	TRBJ2-7	TGTGCCAGCAGCTTAGGCGGGGGAGCGACCTACGAGCAGTACTTC	CASSLGGGATYEQYF
14	-	TRBD1	TRBV6-5	TRBJ1-2	TGTGCCAGCAGTCTCCAAGGACAGGGAAATGGCTACACCTTC	CASSLQGQGNGYTF
13	-	TRBD1	TRBV7-9	TRBJ1-2	TGTGCCAGCAGCATGGGACAGCTCTATGGCTACACCTTC	CASSMGQLYGYTF
15	-	TRBD1	TRBV6-5	TRBJ2-2	TGTGCCAGCAAAACGTCAGGGGGCAACACCGGGGAGCTGTTTTTT	CASKTSGGNTGELFF
15	-	TRBD2	TRBV7-2	TRBJ2-2	TGTGCCAGCAGCCACCGGACTAGCGGGACCGGGGAGCTGTTTTTT	CASSHRTSGTGELFF
13	once	-	TRBV10-1	TRBJ1-2	TGCGCCAGCAGTGAGCAGGCAAACTATGGCTACACCTTC	CASSEQANYGYTF
14	-	TRBD1	TRBV5-4	TRBJ1-2	TGTGCCAGCAGCTCGGGGACAGGGTTCTATGGCTACACCTTC	CASSSGTGFYGYTF
14	-	-	TRBV7-8	TRBJ2-3	TGTGCCAGCAGCATATTTGACAGACGGGATACGCAGTATTTT	CASSIFDRRDTQYF
17	once	TRBD2	TRBV5-1	TRBJ2-1	TGCGCCAGCAGCCCTAGCGGGGGGGCGCCCCAGAGGAATGAGCAGTTCTTC	CASSPSGGAPQRNEQFF
14	-	-	TRBV6-5	TRBJ2-7	TGTGCCAGCAGCGACCGGGGGGCGGTTTACGAGCAGTACTTC	CASSDRGAVYEQYF
15	-	-	TRBV5-1	TRBJ1-3	TGCGCCAGCAGCCTGGCAGCGAACTCTGGAAACACCATATATTTT	CASSLAANSGNTIYF
14	-	TRBD2	TRBV20-1	TRBJ2-7	TGCAGTGCTAGTCTAGCGGGGGGCCGCTACGAGCAGTACTTC	CSASLAGGRYEQYF
14	-	TRBD1	TRBV2	TRBJ1-2	TGTGCCAGCAGCACAGGGGGCGGCAACTATGGCTACACCTTC	CASSTGGGNYGYTF
14	-	-	TRBV21-1	TRBJ1-4	TGTGCCAGCAGCAAAGCCCCCCTAAGAGAAAAACTGTTTTTT	CASSKAPLREKLFF
16	-	TRBD2	TRBV2	TRBJ2-7	TGTGCCAGCAGTGAAGAGGCTAGCGGGGGGGCATACGAGCAGTACTTC	CASSEEASGGAYEQYF